The 19 T cell receptor beta chains below were found in one sample sequenced in a study of T cell responses to AZD1222 COVID-19 vaccine (dated by TCRdb to about 2021). The time point label on this specimen signifies: baseline before first vaccination. The receptor library was made with the immunoSEQ multiplex PCR assay. The table comes from immuneACCESS by way of TCRdb, which keeps in-frame sequences with V and J called. Part of the clones is missing from these tables; in studies checked, under half for an unresolved V gene and the rest for unknown reasons. In this sample the table shows around 50,000 clones, under 90% of which occur a single time. Clones ranked in the top ten supply 10% to 13% of the sample. The starting material was peripheral blood, obtained on day 0 of AZD1222 vaccination. Receptors originate from an adult in good health.

There are a few counts of this clone. The V gene is TRBV29-1, the J gene TRBJ2-7; D not certain. Trimming pared 0 bases from V and 3 bases from J, leaving 9 bases between. This CDR3 is built from 13 residues. Germline V gene data show CDR1 as SQVTM and CDR2 as ANQGSEA. CDR3 DNA: TGCAGCGTTGAAGATCAAGGCGGCTACGAGCAGTACTTC. It codes for CSVEDQGGYEQYF.

This rearrangement joins TRBV5-1 to TRBJ1-3; D is unclear. Trimming removed 4 bases at V and 0 bases at J, with 17 bases between. Germline loops: CDR1 SGHRS, CDR2 YFSETQ. The CDR3 is 17 amino acids. In nucleotides, the CDR3 is TGCGCCAGCAGCGTCACAGTCGCAGGTACCTCTGGAAACACCATATATTTT. Translated: CASSVTVAGTSGNTIYF.

The V call is TRBV18, the J call TRBJ2-1; D perhaps matches TRBD2 (5 bases). This CDR3 has 15 residues. Germline V CDR1 and CDR2: KGHSH, LQKENI. Trimming removed 3 bases from V and 6 bases from J, with 15 bases in between. CDR3 region: CASSPTTIGSNEQFF. CDR3 nucleotide sequence: TGTGCCAGCTCACCGACTACCATCGGTTCCAATGAGCAGTTCTTC. The variable domain in full, completed from reference TRBV18 and TRBJ2-1, reads NAGVMQNPRHLVRRRGQEARLRCSPMKGHSHVYWYRQLPEEGLKFMVYLQKENIIDESGMPKERFSAEFPKEGPSILRIQQVVRGDSAAYFCASSPTTIGSNEQFFGPGTRLTVL.

The genes are TRBV6-5 and TRBJ1-1; no clear D gene. The CDR3 runs 13 residues. Per the germline V gene, CDR1 is MNHEY and CDR2 is SVGAGI. The V gene lost 7 bases and the J gene lost 2 bases, with 11 bases spanning the gap. CDR3 bases: TGTGCCAGCAAGAGGACCCGCAACACTGAAGCTTTCTTT. This translates into CASKRTRNTEAFF.

The gene calls are TRBV7-9 and TRBJ1-1, with TRBD1 matching 8 bases. The length of the CDR3 is 15 residues. Germline-derived CDR1 and CDR2 are SEHNR and FQNEAQ (reference sequence). Losses at the gene ends were 5 bases for V and 3 bases for J; bases not matched to a gene: 8. CDR3 region: CASSTLDRGDTEAFF. The CDR3, as DNA: TGTGCCAGCAGCACCCTAGACAGGGGCGACACTGAAGCTTTCTTT. The entire variable domain, with the rest obtained from reference TRBV7-9 and TRBJ1-1, is as follows: DTGVSQNPRHKITKRGQNVTFRCDPISEHNRLYWYRQTLGQGPEFLTYFQNEAQLEKSRLLSDRFSAERPKGSFSTLEIQRTEQGDSAMYLCASSTLDRGDTEAFFGQGTRLTVV.

This clone was picked up one time. CDR3 nucleotide sequence: TGTGCCAGCAGCCAAGCGGGAGAGACCCAGTACTTC. Its protein is CASSQAGETQYF. The chain uses TRBV7-7 and TRBJ2-5; perhaps TRBD2 as D (6 bases). CDR3 length equals 12 residues. From germline, CDR1 is SSHAT and CDR2 FNYEAQ (reference sequence). Trimming removed 5 bases from V and 4 bases from J, with 8 bases in between. The full variable domain, with the rest looked up from reference TRBV7-7 and TRBJ2-5, is GAGVSQSPRYKVTKRGQDVTLRCDPISSHATLYWYQQALGQGPEFLTYFNYEAQPDKSGLPSDRFSAERPEGSISTLTIQRTEQRDSAMYRCASSQAGETQYFGPGTRLLVL.

The chain has TRBV7-2 and TRBJ2-7; 7 bases fit TRBD2. The CDR3 is 15 amino acids. Germline CDR1 and CDR2: SGHTA and FQGNSA. Losses at the gene ends were 1 base for V and 4 bases for J; bases not matched to a gene: 7. CDR3 nucleotide sequence: TGTGCCAGCAGCTTAGTTACACCTAGCGGATACGAGCAGTACTTC. Translation gives CASSLVTPSGYEQYF.

The J gene is TRBJ2-5, the V gene TRBV21-1; no check of the table's D call, TRBD2, against the DNA was made. TRBV21-1 is a pseudogene. The CDR3 runs to 16 residues. The CDR3 loop reads CASSKAETTSQETQYF. CDR3 nucleotides: TGTGCCAGCAGCAAAGCTGAGACTACCTCGCAAGAGACCCAGTACTTC.

The CDR3: CASSFNVGTGNYGYTF. CDR3 DNA: TGCGCCAGCAGCTTTAACGTCGGGACAGGGAACTATGGCTACACCTTC. The chain combines TRBV5-1 with TRBJ1-2; 9 bases align to TRBD1. Losses at the gene ends were 2 bases for V and 2 bases for J; bases not matched to a gene: 7. There are 16 residues in the CDR3. Germline-derived CDR1 and CDR2 are SGHRS and YFSETQ.

Written as DNA, the CDR3 is TGTGCCAGCAGTTACGTCGGGGGTCGCAATCAGCCCCAGCATTTT. Protein product: CASSYVGGRNQPQHF. V usage is TRBV6-5 and J usage is TRBJ1-5, with a weak D call TRBD1 (5 bases). Germline values: CDR1 MNHEY, CDR2 SVGAGI. The length of the CDR3 is 15 residues. The V gene lost 2 bases and the J gene lost 2 bases, with 10 bases spanning the gap.

J is TRBJ1-6 and V is TRBV12-3 or TRBV12-4; D is unresolved. The CDR3 runs to 12 residues. V was clipped by 8 bases and J by 8 bases, with 10 bases between them. The CDR3 here is CASQFGDSPLHF. As DNA, the CDR3 is TGTGCCAGCCAGTTCGGGGATTCACCCCTCCACTTT.

This chain links TRBV19 with TRBJ2-7; 7 bases map to TRBD1. In germline, CDR1 is LNHDA, CDR2 SQIVND (reference sequence). The CDR3 is 15 amino acids. The V and J ends lost 5 bases and 4 bases, in that order; junction bases with no gene match: 11. CDR3: CASSARTTGSYEQYF. CDR3 nucleotides: TGTGCCAGTAGTGCGCGGACGACAGGGAGTTACGAGCAGTACTTC.

The V call is TRBV19, the J call TRBJ1-1; D is undetermined. Trimming took off 5 bases at V and 2 bases at J, with 21 bases between the two ends. The V gene's germline CDR1 is LNHDA and CDR2 SQIVND (reference sequence). The CDR3 spans 17 residues. The CDR3 loop reads CASSPQRAGRVNTEAFF. CDR3 coding DNA: TGTGCCAGTAGTCCCCAACGAGCAGGCCGGGTCAACACTGAAGCTTTCTTT.

The chain has TRBV4-3 and TRBJ1-2; D is unresolved. CDR3 size: 14 residues. The V end was cut by 0 bases, the J end by 2 bases, with 7 bases between. Germline V gene data show CDR1 as LGHNA and CDR2 as YSLEER. This chain's CDR3 is CASSQDSVNYGYTF. In DNA, the CDR3 is TGCGCCAGCAGCCAAGATAGCGTGAACTATGGCTACACCTTC.

The chain couples TRBV5-1 to TRBJ2-7, with 7 positions matching TRBD2. V shed 4 bases, J shed 2 bases, and the junction held 6 bases outside the gene matches. Per germline, CDR1 SGHRS and CDR2 YFSETQ. This CDR3 is built from 14 residues. As DNA, the CDR3 is TGCGCCAGCAGCCCGAGCGGGGAGGCCTACGAGCAGTACTTC. Translating it yields CASSPSGEAYEQYF.

V gene TRBV3-1 (or the pseudogene TRBV3-2) combines with J gene TRBJ2-7; D remains unclear. The germline V gene has CDR1 LGHDT and CDR2 YNNKEL (reference sequence). The CDR3 extends over 13 amino acids. Trimming shortened V by 4 bases and J by 6 bases, and 13 bases separated the two germline ends. The CDR3 region has the DNA TGTGCCAGCAGCCTCAATAGACCCTCCGAGCAGTACTTC. It encodes CASSLNRPSEQYF.

The genes are TRBV6-1 and TRBJ2-1; 7 nucleotides agree with TRBD1. The V and J ends lost 2 bases and 3 bases, in that order; junction bases with no gene match: 7. From germline, CDR1 is MNHNS and CDR2 SASEGT. The CDR3 is 16 residues long. In DNA, the CDR3 is TGTGCCAGCAGTGAATCTGTGACAGGGCTCTACAATGAGCAGTTCTTC. This codes for CASSESVTGLYNEQFF.

The chain couples TRBV10-1 to TRBJ2-2; no definite D call. Germline-derived CDR1 and CDR2 are WNHNN and SYGVQD (reference sequence). V lost 5 bases and J 0 bases, leaving 7 bases between the germline ends. The CDR3 has 14 residues. Here the CDR3 DNA reads TGCGCCAGCAGTAAAATTACGAACACCGGGGAGCTGTTTTTT. Translation: CASSKITNTGELFF.

This chain joins TRBV2 and TRBJ1-3, with D hard to call. CDR3 length: 13 residues. V was trimmed by 3 bases and J by 4 bases, leaving 7 bases between them. Germline V gene sequence: CDR1 SNHLY, CDR2 FYNNEI. The CDR3: CASSEPPGNTIYF. The CDR3 DNA sequence: TGTGCCAGCAGTGAGCCCCCAGGAAACACCATATATTTT.